The rows below give T cell receptor beta chains drawn from one sample of a study of blood T cell repertoires in COVID-19. The repertoire was sequenced with immunoSEQ multiplex PCR; TCRdb's copy has only in-frame clones and lacks some. The sample records 250,000 to 300,000 clones, 89% being singletons. The sequenced sample was peripheral blood. Receptor source: a woman aged 40 to 49 who had recovered from COVID-19. Both conserved end residues are part of each CDR3. D genes are given only for firm matches. Clone size, where shown, is once, few, many, or a class for clones that have expanded.

>TRBV11-2|TRBJ2-7|-|-
CASSLDGGAIYEQYF
TGTGCCAGCAGCTTGGATGGGGGGGCTATATACGAGCAGTACTTC
>TRBV9|TRBJ2-2|TRBD1|-
CASSVGDRVPPGELFF
TGTGCCAGCAGCGTAGGGGACAGAGTCCCTCCCGGGGAGCTGTTTTTT
>TRBV3-1/TRBV3-2|TRBJ2-3|TRBD1|-
CASSQTPGQGANTQYF
TGTGCCAGCAGCCAAACACCGGGACAGGGGGCAAATACGCAGTATTTT
>TRBV5-1|TRBJ1-5|TRBD1|-
CASSAGTGGLHSNQPQHF
TGCGCCAGCAGCGCCGGGACAGGGGGCCTACATAGCAATCAGCCCCAGCATTTT
>TRBV24-1|TRBJ1-5|-|-
CATSAHGIEQPQHF
TGTGCCACCAGTGCCCATGGTATTGAGCAGCCCCAGCATTTT
>TRBV13|TRBJ2-3|-|once
CASSLIGGLYTDTQYF
TGTGCCAGCAGCTTAATAGGCGGCCTTTACACAGATACGCAGTATTTT
>TRBV12-3/TRBV12-4|TRBJ1-2|-|-
CASSDTGLGGYTF
TGTGCCAGCAGCGATACAGGCCTGGGTGGCTACACCTTC
>TRBV5-6|TRBJ1-2|-|once
CASSSSESANYGYTF
TGTGCCAGCAGCTCATCGGAGTCTGCTAACTATGGCTACACCTTC
>TRBV10-2|TRBJ2-5|TRBD1|-
CASGLDRGETQYF
TGCGCCAGCGGGCTCGACAGGGGCGAGACCCAGTACTTC
>TRBV19|TRBJ2-1|TRBD2|-
CASSIASGAYNEQFF
TGTGCCAGTAGTATTGCTAGCGGGGCCTACAATGAGCAGTTCTTC
>TRBV4-3|TRBJ2-5|-|-
CASSQKDRLPYQETQYF
TGCGCCAGCAGCCAAAAAGACAGACTCCCGTACCAAGAGACCCAGTACTTC
>TRBV6-5|TRBJ1-4|-|-
CASSSGYATNEKLFF
TGTGCCAGCAGTTCGGGTTACGCAACTAATGAAAAACTGTTTTTT
>TRBV9|TRBJ2-1|TRBD2|-
CASSRASGLFYEQFF
TGTGCCAGCAGCAGAGCTAGCGGACTTTTCTATGAGCAGTTCTTC
>TRBV30|TRBJ2-7|-|-
CAWSTGTYEQYF
TGTGCCTGGTCCACGGGAACCTACGAGCAGTACTTC
>TRBV25-1|TRBJ1-6|TRBD1|-
CASSEDRVHNSPLHF
TGTGCCAGCAGTGAAGACAGGGTTCATAATTCACCCCTCCACTTT
>TRBV20-1|TRBJ1-1|-|-
CSGEPDPEAFF
TGCAGTGGGGAGCCTGACCCCGAAGCTTTCTTT
>TRBV28|TRBJ2-7|-|-
CASSFGLLNEQYF
TGTGCCAGCAGTTTTGGGCTCCTTAACGAGCAGTACTTC
>TRBV5-8|TRBJ2-2|TRBD2|-
CASNPGLAGASNTGELFF
TGTGCCAGCAACCCGGGACTAGCGGGAGCGTCGAACACCGGGGAGCTGTTTTTT
>TRBV6-5|TRBJ1-1|-|-
CASSYRQVDTEAFF
TGTGCCAGCAGTTACCGACAAGTGGATACTGAAGCTTTCTTT
>TRBV7-2|TRBJ1-5|-|-
CASSLEGGSIAQPQHF
TGTGCCAGCAGCTTAGAGGGCGGGTCTATAGCTCAGCCCCAGCATTTT
>TRBV27|TRBJ1-6|-|-
CASSPQLNSPLHF
TGTGCCAGCAGTCCACAGCTGAATTCACCCCTCCACTTT
>TRBV19|TRBJ2-7|-|-
CASSGLQGREQYF
TGTGCCAGTAGTGGCTTACAGGGACGAGAGCAGTACTTC
>TRBV6-2/TRBV6-3|TRBJ2-3|TRBD2|-
CASSYVGGPRDTQYF
TGTGCCAGCAGTTACGTGGGAGGGCCGAGAGATACGCAGTATTTT
>TRBV27|TRBJ2-5|-|once
CASSLSGALPKTQYF
TGTGCCAGCAGTTTATCGGGAGCTCTTCCAAAGACCCAGTACTTC
>TRBV6-5|TRBJ2-6|-|-
CASRPQHSGANVLTF
TGTGCCAGCAGACCTCAACACTCTGGGGCCAACGTCCTGACTTTC
>TRBV3-1/TRBV3-2|TRBJ1-2|TRBD1|once
CASSPRGRGRGYTF
TGTGCCAGCAGCCCAAGGGGCAGGGGGCGAGGCTACACCTTC
>TRBV6-5|TRBJ2-3|TRBD2|-
CASRKLAGVTDTQYF
TGTGCCAGCAGGAAACTAGCGGGGGTCACAGATACGCAGTATTTT
>TRBV6-6|TRBJ1-1|-|-
CASTAQGDTEAFF
TGTGCCAGCACCGCTCAGGGTGACACTGAAGCTTTCTTT
>TRBV24-1|TRBJ1-3|-|-
CATSDAGGGNTIYF
TGTGCCACCAGCGACGCAGGAGGTGGAAACACCATATATTTT
>TRBV20-1|TRBJ2-1|TRBD2|-
CSASGEAGGLNEQFF
TGCAGTGCTAGTGGGGAGGCGGGGGGCCTGAATGAGCAGTTCTTC
>TRBV5-1|TRBJ1-5|-|-
CASSLGSGNQPQHF
TGCGCCAGCAGCTTGGGTAGCGGCAATCAGCCCCAGCATTTT
>TRBV6-5|TRBJ1-1|TRBD1|-
CASSYSGQRNTEAFF
TGTGCCAGCAGTTACTCGGGACAGAGAAACACTGAAGCTTTCTTT
>TRBV10-1|TRBJ2-4|-|-
CARKSRRELPLKNIQYF
TGCGCCAGAAAATCAAGACGGGAATTACCCCTCAAAAACATTCAGTACTTC
>TRBV11-3|TRBJ1-2|-|-
CASSFGASPLTF
TGTGCCAGCAGCTTTGGGGCATCACCTCTCACCTTC
>TRBV9|TRBJ1-3|TRBD1|-
CASSAMGQGFNTIYF
TGTGCCAGCAGCGCCATGGGACAGGGGTTCAACACCATATATTTT
>TRBV13|TRBJ1-5|-|-
CASSLGQGNQPQHF
TGTGCCAGCAGCTTAGGGCAGGGGAATCAGCCCCAGCATTTT
>TRBV4-1|TRBJ1-2|-|once
CASSQSGDNHGYTF
TGCGCCAGCAGCCAATCGGGAGACAACCATGGCTACACCTTC
>TRBV10-3|TRBJ1-6|-|-
CAISEPDTGLDNSPLHF
TGTGCCATCAGTGAACCAGACACCGGCCTTGATAATTCACCCCTCCACTTT
>TRBV29-1|TRBJ1-5|-|-
CSVAGGLGNQPQHF
TGCAGCGTTGCGGGGGGGTTGGGCAATCAGCCCCAGCATTTT
>TRBV7-9|TRBJ1-2|-|-
CASSPYRQATNYGYTF
TGTGCCAGCAGCCCCTACCGACAGGCGACAAACTATGGCTACACCTTC
>TRBV6-6|TRBJ1-4|-|-
CASRETGNNEKLFF
TGTGCCAGCAGGGAAACAGGAAATAATGAAAAACTGTTTTTT
>TRBV2|TRBJ2-1|-|few
CASGTALGNEQFF
TGTGCCAGTGGGACTGCCTTAGGTAATGAGCAGTTCTTC
>TRBV6-6|TRBJ1-1|TRBD1|-
CASSHRTGNTEAFF
TGTGCCAGCAGCCACCGGACAGGGAACACTGAAGCTTTCTTT
>TRBV28|TRBJ2-1|TRBD2|-
CASSSSTRTSSYNEQFF
TGTGCCAGCAGTTCCTCTACCAGGACTAGCTCCTACAATGAGCAGTTCTTC
>TRBV5-1|TRBJ2-5|TRBD2|-
CASNYHSGETQYF
TGCGCCAGCAACTATCATAGCGGGGAGACCCAGTACTTC
>TRBV2|TRBJ2-2|-|-
CASSLPSSSTGELFF
TGTGCCAGCAGTTTGCCTAGCTCCTCCACCGGGGAGCTGTTTTTT
>TRBV2|TRBJ2-7|TRBD1|-
CASKPGQGGEQYF
TGTGCCAGCAAACCGGGACAGGGAGGAGAGCAGTACTTC
>TRBV5-1|TRBJ1-2|TRBD1|-
CASSLAGTGGGYTF
TGCGCCAGCAGCTTGGCCGGTACAGGGGGTGGCTACACCTTC